The entry that follows covers one TCR beta chain sequence. Antigen unknown. A multiplex PCR was run with 60 Vbeta primers and 13 Jbeta primers. The repertoire was sequenced with immunoSEQ multiplex PCR; TCRdb's copy has only in-frame clones and lacks some. The sample contains approximately 190,000 clones, more than 65% of which appear only once. These data come from a study of cytomegalovirus exposure and HLA in healthy donors. This CDR3 has 16 residues. Germline assignment: CDR1 SNHLY and CDR2 FYNNEI. Trimming left V 2 bases short and J 3 bases short, with 14 bases between. Study-wide results and limits: Association with HLA alleles at 0.05 false discovery rate was found for roughly 17,000 TCR beta sequences in a later analysis.

This TCR was sampled from a man aged 45-65 years in good health and CMV-seronegative. The chain carries TRBV2 and TRBJ1-5; TRBD1 might be the D (5 bases). Sequenced material: PBMCs. DNA of the CDR3: TGTGCCAGCAGTGAAATGAGCAGGGTCTACAATCAGCCCCAGCATTTT. This gives the protein CASSEMSRVYNQPQHF.